The TCR beta chain under discussion was sequenced for a study of human T cells and chemical hapten exposure. Overall study: Application of 0.01% DPC to the upper back was done by patch test, with a reading at 6 days.

Trimming removed 2 bases from V and 4 bases from J, with 13 bases in between. Germline assignment: CDR1 MNHEY and CDR2 SMNVEV (reference sequence). The CDR3 sequence is 15 residues long. Noted time point: patch test 1, 2 weeks after DPC sensitization. Described treatment: therapeutic diphenylcyclopropenone sensitization with weekly scalp DPC. Donors, patients with alopecia ranging from 18 to 70 years old and judged suitable for DPC, provided samples. One entry per CDR3 protein results from TCRdb running MiXCR on the RACE reads. Of 340,000 or so distinct CDR3 sequences listed, approximately 6.3% are singletons.

Sequenced here: whole blood, sampled in connection with sensitization to the hapten diphenylcyclopropenone (DPC). The rearrangement joins TRBV27 to TRBJ2-3, with D possibly matching TRBD2 (6 bases). This clonotype was sampled from a woman younger than 35 with alopecia areata. Some clones in this sample may be carry-over from other donors' samples. The CDR3 region has the DNA TGTGCCAGCAGTTTAGCGGGGTCAAGCGCAGATACGCAGTATTTT. Amino acids: CASSLAGSSADTQYF.